These 17 T cell receptor beta chains were all obtained from the same sample, sequenced in a study of blood T cell repertoires in COVID-19. Here immunoSEQ multiplex PCR was the method, and the copy in TCRdb shows in-frame clones only, minus some. The sample shows a few hundred thousand clones, about 86% of them seen only once. The sample comprised peripheral blood. The receptor source for this set is a person aged 70 to 85 with COVID-19, enrolled during active disease.

The rearrangement links TRBV30 to TRBJ2-2; weak D call: TRBD2 (5 bases). The CDR3 sequence is 13 residues long. The V gene's germline CDR1 is GTSNPN and CDR2 SVGIG (reference sequence). Trimming stripped 5 bases from V and 6 bases from J, with 13 bases between. This CDR3 is CAWDGGFAGELFF. DNA for the CDR3: TGTGCCTGGGACGGAGGCTTTGCCGGGGAGCTGTTTTTT.

This clone has a single count. V usage is TRBV29-1 and J usage is TRBJ1-2, with TRBD1 matching over 7 bases. V trimming: 7 bases; J trimming: 3 bases; junction bases outside the gene matches: 14. The CDR3 length is 15 residues. Germline assignment: CDR1 SQVTM and CDR2 ANQGSEA. The CDR3 DNA reads TGCAGCGCCAATACGAAGAACCAGGGGGACTATGGCTACACCTTC. Protein: CSANTKNQGDYGYTF.

The V call is TRBV10-3, the J call TRBJ2-7, with D possibly TRBD1 on 6 matching bases. Between the trimmed V and J ends, which lost 6 bases and 5 bases, there was a span of 14 bases. CDR3 size: 13 residues. The germline CDR1 and CDR2 sequences are ENHRY and SYGVKD. Written as DNA, the CDR3 is TGTGCCATCAGGGAGGCAGGGGCCAACGAGCAGTACTTC. Translating it yields CAIREAGANEQYF.

About this clone: This same CDR3 is encoded by further DNA sequences in the sample. The chain joins TRBV27 to TRBJ1-6; D is uncertain. The CDR3 contains 12 residues. CDR1 is MNHEY and CDR2 is SMNVEV in the germline V gene (reference sequence). V gave up 3 bases and J gave up 7 bases, with 4 bases separating them. CDR3: CASSFRNSPLHF. In nucleotides, the CDR3 is TGTGCCAGCAGTTTTAGAAATTCACCCCTCCACTTT.

V and J are TRBV19 and TRBJ1-6; TRBD1 aligns across 8 bases. The V and J ends lost 9 bases and 2 bases, in that order; junction bases with no gene match: 9. The CDR3 length is 16 residues. CDR1 and CDR2 from the germline V gene are LNHDA and SQIVND (reference sequence). CDR3 protein: CASRDRGITYNSPLHF. As DNA, the CDR3 is TGTGCCAGCCGCGACAGGGGTATCACCTATAATTCACCCCTCCACTTT.

The chain combines TRBV24-1 with TRBJ2-1; 11 nucleotides align to TRBD1. The CDR3 consists of 17 residues. V trimming: 4 bases; J trimming: 5 bases; junction bases outside the gene matches: 9. Per the germline V gene, CDR1 is KGHDR and CDR2 is SFDVKD. The CDR3, as DNA: TGTGCCACCAGTGACCCAGGCGGACAGGGGGCAAACAATGAGCAGTTCTTC. As protein: CATSDPGGQGANNEQFF.

The V gene is TRBV5-1, the J gene TRBJ1-2, with 7 positions matching TRBD1. This CDR3 has 15 amino acids. V trimming: 4 bases; J trimming: 5 bases; junction bases outside the gene matches: 11. The germline V gene has CDR1 SGHRS and CDR2 YFSETQ. The DNA for the CDR3 is TGCGCCAGCAGCCCCGATCCGGGACAGAGATATGGCTACACCTTC. The encoded protein is CASSPDPGQRYGYTF.

This clone was counted only a few times. The rearrangement links TRBV28 to TRBJ2-2; no definite D call. This CDR3 contains 11 residues. In germline, CDR1 is MDHEN, CDR2 SYDVKM. The V and J ends lost 8 bases and 9 bases respectively, with 10 bases between them. The CDR3 loop reads CASGQRWELFF. CDR3 nucleotides: TGTGCCAGCGGCCAGAGGTGGGAGCTGTTTTTT. The full variable domain, its missing parts supplied by reference TRBV28 and TRBJ2-2, is DVKVTQSSRYLVKRTGEKVFLECVQDMDHENMFWYRQDPGLGLRLIYFSYDVKMKEKGDIPEGYSVSREKKERFSLILESASTNQTSMYLCASGQRWELFFGEGSRLTVL.

The J gene is TRBJ2-2, the V gene TRBV2; 9 bases agree with TRBD1. CDR3 length equals 16 residues. Germline V gene data show CDR1 as SNHLY and CDR2 as FYNNEI. Losses at the gene ends were 4 bases for V and 7 bases for J; bases not matched to a gene: 10. The CDR3 loop reads CASSVLGQGFIGELFF. The CDR3 nucleotides read TGTGCCAGCAGTGTTCTGGGACAGGGTTTTATCGGGGAGCTGTTTTTT.

The chain carries TRBV19 and TRBJ1-5, with TRBD1 matching over 9 bases. CDR1 is LNHDA and CDR2 is SQIVND in the germline V gene (reference sequence). V shed 4 bases and J 3 bases; nucleotides not matched to a gene: 7. This CDR3 comprises 16 residues. The CDR3 here is CASSRPGTGINQPQHF. DNA of the CDR3: TGTGCCAGTAGTAGGCCCGGGACAGGGATCAATCAGCCCCAGCATTTT.

The chain is built from TRBV30 and TRBJ2-7; D unresolved. The germline V and J ends were trimmed by 1 base and 2 bases, with 6 bases remaining between them. Germline V gives CDR1 GTSNPN, CDR2 SVGIG (reference sequence). CDR3 length: 12 amino acids. As DNA, the CDR3 is TGTGCCTGGAGTGCCACAACCTACGAGCAGTACTTC. Translating it yields CAWSATTYEQYF. The whole variable domain, remainder taken from reference TRBV30 and TRBJ2-7, is SQTIHQWPATLVQPVGSPLSLECTVEGTSNPNLYWYRQAAGRGLQLLFYSVGIGQISSEVPQNLSASRPQDRQFILSSKKLLLSDSGFYLCAWSATTYEQYFGPGTRLTVT.

This clone was counted between two and nine times. The same CDR3 also results from other DNA sequences found in this sample. The CDR3 spells CASSLGVGQGYEQYF. CDR3 in DNA: TGTGCCAGCAGCTTAGGGGTGGGACAGGGATACGAGCAGTACTTC. The chain combines TRBV11-2 with TRBJ2-7, with 9 bases matching TRBD1. There are 15 residues in the CDR3. Germline V gene lookup returns CDR1 SGHAT and CDR2 FQNNGV. Trimming at V came to 1 base and at J to 4 bases, leaving 5 bases not matched to a gene.

The V call is TRBV2, the J call TRBJ2-7, with D uncertain. The V and J ends lost 6 bases and 1 base respectively, with 16 bases between them. The germline V gene encodes CDR1 SNHLY and CDR2 FYNNEI. The CDR3 contains 15 residues. CDR3 region: CASSGFLGASYEQYF. The CDR3 bases are TGTGCCAGCAGCGGCTTTCTAGGAGCGTCCTACGAGCAGTACTTC.

J is TRBJ2-7 and V is TRBV7-2, with 9 bases matching TRBD1. Germline V gene sequence: CDR1 SGHTA, CDR2 FQGNSA. Trimming removed 3 bases from V and 2 bases from J; junction bases left unmatched: 2. The CDR3 totals 14 residues. Here the CDR3 DNA reads TGTGCCAGCAGCTTCGACAGGGGGGCCTACGAGCAGTACTTC. It encodes CASSFDRGAYEQYF.

The rearrangement uses TRBV7-9 and TRBJ1-5; no reliable D call. The CDR3 totals 14 residues. Germline loops: CDR1 SEHNR, CDR2 FQNEAQ (reference sequence). With 10 bases removed from V and 3 bases from J, the gap between germline ends came to 16 bases. The CDR3 loop reads CATHDDIFNQPQHF. Here the CDR3 DNA reads TGTGCCACCCACGACGACATTTTCAATCAGCCCCAGCATTTT.

This chain joins TRBV24-1 and TRBJ1-4; no clear D. The CDR3 consists of 18 residues. Germline V gives CDR1 KGHDR, CDR2 SFDVKD. V was clipped by 1 base and J by 8 bases, with 22 bases between them. In nucleotides, the CDR3 is TGTGCCACCAGTGATTTTGCGAGGGAAAGTTCTCCCGGGGAAAAACTGTTTTTT. It yields the protein CATSDFARESSPGEKLFF.

This clone was observed a few times. The chain joins TRBV9 to TRBJ1-4; weak D call: TRBD1 (6 bases). V was shortened by 4 bases and J by 8 bases, with 18 bases between the two germline ends. The CDR3 contains 15 residues. Germline V lookup: CDR1 SGDLS, CDR2 YYNGEE. The CDR3 is CASSLNTGQGEKLFF. The CDR3 nucleotides are TGTGCCAGCAGCTTAAACACAGGGCAGGGCGAAAAACTGTTTTTT.